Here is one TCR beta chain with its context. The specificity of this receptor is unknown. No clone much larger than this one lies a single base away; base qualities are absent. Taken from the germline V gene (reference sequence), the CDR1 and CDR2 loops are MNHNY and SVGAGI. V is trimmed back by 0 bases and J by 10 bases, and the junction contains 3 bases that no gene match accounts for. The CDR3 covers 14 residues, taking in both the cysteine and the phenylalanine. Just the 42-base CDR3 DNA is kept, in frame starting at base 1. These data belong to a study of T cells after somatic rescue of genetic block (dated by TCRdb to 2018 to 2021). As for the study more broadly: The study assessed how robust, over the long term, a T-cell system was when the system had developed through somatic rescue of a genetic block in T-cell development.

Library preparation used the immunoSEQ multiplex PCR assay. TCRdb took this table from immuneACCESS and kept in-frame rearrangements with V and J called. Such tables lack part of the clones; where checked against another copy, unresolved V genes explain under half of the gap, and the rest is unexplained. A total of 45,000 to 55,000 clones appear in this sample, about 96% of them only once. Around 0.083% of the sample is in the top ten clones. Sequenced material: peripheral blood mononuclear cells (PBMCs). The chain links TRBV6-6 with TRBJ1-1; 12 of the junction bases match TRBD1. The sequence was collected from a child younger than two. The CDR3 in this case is CASSYSGTGGRAFF. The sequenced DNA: TGTGCCAGCAGTTACTCCGGGACAGGGGGCCGAGCTTTCTTT.